The rows below give T cell receptor beta chains drawn from one sample of a study of vaccination and CD4 T cells after COVID-19. TCRdb reanalysed the PCR reads using MiXCR and keeps one entry per CDR3 protein. The sample has 15,000 to 20,000 distinct CDR3 sequences; just under 30% are singletons. These receptors lack a known antigen. Sequencing input: cultured CD4+ T cells from blood. The receptor set was obtained from a human donor with COVID-19. CDR3s include the opening cysteine and the closing phenylalanine or tryptophan. D genes are given only for firm matches. A row's size may be missing; if present it is once, few, many or a size class.

>.|TRBV11-3|few|TRBJ1-1
CASSCTSFRKNTEAFF
TGTGCCAGCAGCTGCACCAGTTTCCGGAAGAACACTGAAGCTTTCTTT
>TRBD2|TRBV10-3|.|TRBJ2-5
CATRTDTSGGIQETQYF
TGTGCCACCCGCACGGATACTAGCGGGGGGATCCAAGAGACCCAGTACTTC
>.|TRBV20-1|.|TRBJ2-1
CSASYPVGSYNEQFF
TGCAGTGCTAGTTATCCCGTGGGCTCCTACAATGAGCAGTTCTTC
>TRBD1|TRBV10-1|.|TRBJ2-7
CASSPRTGGHEQYF
TGCGCCAGCAGCCCCCGGACAGGGGGCCACGAGCAGTACTTC
>.|TRBV7-2|.|TRBJ2-7
CASSSGPNYEQYF
TGTGCCAGCAGTTCCGGACCTAACTACGAGCAGTACTTC
>TRBD2|TRBV2|.|TRBJ2-2
CASRLTSGGSTTGELFF
TGTGCCAGCAGACTGACTAGCGGGGGGTCAACCACCGGGGAGCTGTTTTTT
>.|TRBV20-1|.|TRBJ2-5
CSARSRVDTHQETQYF
TGCAGTGCTAGATCCCGCGTGGACACCCACCAAGAGACCCAGTACTTC
>.|TRBV21-1|few|TRBJ2-3
CASSRGGDRETDTQYF
TGTGCCAGCAGCAGGGGGGGGGACAGAGAAACAGATACGCAGTATTTT
>.|TRBV6-1|.|TRBJ1-5
CASSPGTSSQPQHF
TGTGCCAGCAGTCCAGGGACCAGCAGCCAGCCCCAGCATTTT
>TRBD1|TRBV7-2|.|TRBJ1-3
CASSLDRTGNGNTIYF
TGTGCCAGCAGCTTAGACCGGACAGGGAATGGAAACACCATATATTTT
>TRBD1|TRBV5-5|.|TRBJ1-6
CASSLEVSGTGTMPLHF
TGTGCCAGCAGCTTGGAGGTCTCGGGGACAGGGACTATGCCCCTCCACTTT
>.|TRBV25-1|.|TRBJ2-3
CASSGSWDTQYF
TGTGCCAGCAGTGGGTCTTGGGATACGCAGTATTTT
>.|TRBV12-3/TRBV12-4|.|TRBJ2-2
CASSFLGYTGELFF
TGTGCCAGCAGTTTCCTGGGTTACACCGGGGAGCTGTTTTTT
>.|TRBV7-2|.|TRBJ1-3
CASSPRSGNTIYF
TGTGCCAGCAGCCCCAGATCTGGAAACACCATATATTTT
>.|TRBV15|few|TRBJ1-2
CATSRDSQGSYGYTF
TGTGCCACCAGCAGAGATAGCCAGGGCTCCTATGGCTACACCTTC
>.|TRBV28|.|TRBJ1-2
CASTFGSVKGYTF
TGTGCCAGCACCTTTGGGTCCGTCAAGGGCTACACCTTC
>.|TRBV19|medium-sized|TRBJ1-5
CASSMDGTLQPQHF
TGTGCCAGTAGTATGGATGGGACATTACAGCCCCAGCATTTT
>.|TRBV20-1|.|TRBJ1-5
CSARLDGPNRNQRQHF
TGCAGTGCTAGATTGGACGGCCCAAACCGCAATCAGCGCCAGCATTTT
>.|TRBV7-6|medium-sized|TRBJ1-4
CASSLAPPTTNEKLFF
TGTGCCAGCAGCTTAGCGCCCCCGACAACTAATGAAAAACTGTTTTTT
>.|TRBV7-6|.|TRBJ2-5
CASSLVSGGETQYF
TGTGCCAGCAGCTTAGTATCGGGTGGAGAGACCCAGTACTTC
>.|TRBV7-2|few|TRBJ1-2
CASSLSGGYTF
TGTGCCAGCAGCTTATCAGGTGGCTACACCTTC
>TRBD1|TRBV20-1|few|TRBJ1-2
CSATGTGNYGYTF
TGCAGTGCTACCGGGACAGGGAACTATGGCTACACCTTC
>.|TRBV7-9|few|TRBJ2-5
CASIKFGTQETQYF
TGTGCCAGCATCAAATTCGGTACTCAAGAGACCCAGTACTTC
>.|TRBV11-3|few|TRBJ2-3
CASSLRVDTQYF
TGTGCCAGCAGCCTCAGGGTGGATACGCAGTATTTT
>.|TRBV7-9|few|TRBJ1-5
CATTMGGRQPQHF
TGTGCCACCACGATGGGGGGCCGCCAGCCCCAGCATTTT
>TRBD1|TRBV27|medium-sized|TRBJ1-5
CASSPLGDRGTKGQPQHF
TGTGCCAGCAGTCCCCTCGGAGACAGGGGAACCAAGGGACAGCCCCAGCATTTT
>.|TRBV29-1|.|TRBJ2-7
CSVRKGYYEQYF
TGCAGCGTTAGGAAGGGTTACTACGAGCAGTACTTC
>.|TRBV12-3/TRBV12-4|.|TRBJ1-1
CASEGVGTEAFF
TGTGCCAGCGAGGGAGTTGGAACTGAAGCTTTCTTT
>TRBD1|TRBV7-7|.|TRBJ2-7
CASSGSTGALTYEQYF
TGTGCTAGCAGCGGGTCGACAGGGGCCCTTACCTACGAGCAGTACTTC
>.|TRBV2|.|TRBJ2-7
CASSVQKIYEQYF
TGTGCCAGCAGTGTGCAGAAAATCTACGAGCAGTACTTC
>TRBD2|TRBV2|few|TRBJ2-1
CATKRGGYNEQFF
TGTGCCACCAAGCGGGGGGGGTACAATGAGCAGTTCTTC
>TRBD2|TRBV6-1|few|TRBJ2-1
CATRGSSYNEQFF
TGTGCCACGCGGGGGAGTTCCTACAATGAGCAGTTCTTC
>TRBD1|TRBV20-1|few|TRBJ1-6
CSARETGGWGNSPLHF
TGCAGTGCTAGAGAAACAGGGGGCTGGGGTAATTCACCCCTCCACTTT
>.|TRBV2|.|TRBJ2-7
CASNPGNPLYEQYF
TGTGCCAGCAATCCCGGGAACCCCCTCTACGAGCAGTACTTC
>.|TRBV12-3/TRBV12-4|few|TRBJ1-5
CASSYNRDRNQPQHF
TGTGCCAGCAGCTATAACAGGGACCGCAATCAGCCCCAGCATTTT
>.|TRBV9|.|TRBJ1-2
CASSVVDNYGYTF
TGTGCCAGCAGCGTAGTTGACAACTATGGCTACACCTTC
>TRBD2|TRBV25-1|few|TRBJ2-2
CASSALGLAGLTGELFF
TGTGCCAGCAGTGCCCTGGGACTAGCGGGGTTAACCGGGGAGCTGTTTTTT
>.|TRBV20-1|.|TRBJ1-5
CSAKGMGIQPQHF
TGCAGTGCTAAGGGTATGGGCATTCAGCCCCAGCATTTT
>.|TRBV10-3|few|TRBJ1-2
CAISVTAANYGYTF
TGTGCCATCAGTGTAACGGCGGCTAACTATGGCTACACCTTC
>TRBD1|TRBV20-1|.|TRBJ2-3
CSADLQGAQGTDTQYF
TGCAGTGCAGACCTACAGGGGGCGCAGGGCACAGATACGCAGTATTTT
>.|TRBV20-1|.|TRBJ1-5
CSAVAGNAYGQPQHF
TGCAGTGCTGTAGCAGGGAATGCATACGGGCAGCCCCAGCATTTT
>.|TRBV6-1|few|TRBJ2-5
CASSGGLKETQYF
TGTGCCAGCAGCGGAGGGTTAAAAGAGACCCAGTACTTC
>.|TRBV7-3|few|TRBJ1-2
CASSTGAGNYGYTF
TGTGCCAGCAGCACCGGGGCTGGGAACTATGGCTACACCTTC
>TRBD1|TRBV2|.|TRBJ2-7
CASSQGQEYYEQYF
TGTGCCAGCAGCCAGGGACAGGAATACTACGAGCAGTACTTC
>TRBD1|TRBV20-1|.|TRBJ2-7
CSARRGQGHNEQYF
TGCAGTGCTAGAAGGGGACAGGGCCACAACGAGCAGTACTTC
>TRBD1|TRBV4-2|few|TRBJ1-2
CASCLGTGGGSDYGYTF
TGTGCCAGCTGCCTGGGGACAGGGGGCGGGAGTGACTATGGCTACACCTTC
>.|TRBV30|few|TRBJ1-5
CAWAQGVSNQPQHF
TGTGCCTGGGCGCAGGGTGTAAGCAATCAGCCCCAGCATTTT
>.|TRBV7-8|few|TRBJ1-1
CASSSSGGDTEAFF
TGTGCCAGCAGCTCATCCGGGGGGGACACTGAAGCTTTCTTT
>.|TRBV10-3|.|TRBJ2-2
CAIKADGNTGELFF
TGTGCCATCAAGGCAGACGGGAACACCGGGGAGCTGTTTTTT
>TRBD2|TRBV7-2|.|TRBJ2-3
CASSQRGLAGRTDTQYF
TGTGCCAGCAGCCAGAGGGGACTAGCGGGGCGCACAGATACGCAGTATTTT
>.|TRBV20-1|.|TRBJ2-5
CSASPLVGRGEETQYF
TGCAGTGCTAGTCCCCTAGTCGGACGTGGGGAAGAGACCCAGTACTTC
>TRBD2|TRBV20-1|.|TRBJ2-1
CSARDQGGGAYNEQFF
TGCAGTGCTAGAGATCAGGGCGGGGGAGCTTACAATGAGCAGTTCTTC
>.|TRBV27|.|TRBJ2-6
CASSRPTTGANVLTF
TGTGCCAGCAGTCGCCCGACGACTGGGGCCAACGTCCTGACTTTC
>TRBD2|TRBV7-2|few|TRBJ2-5
CASSRGGNQETQYF
TGTGCCAGCAGCCGGGGGGGAAATCAAGAGACCCAGTACTTC
>TRBD1|TRBV29-1|few|TRBJ1-3
CSARTGGNTIYF
TGCAGCGCCCGGACAGGGGGAAACACCATATATTTT